The T cell receptor (beta chain) described here comes from a study of long-term antiretroviral therapy in people with HIV. The run of the v3.0 immunoSEQ assay was at survey level. This table comes from immunoSEQ multiplex PCR, and its TCRdb copy is limited to in-frame clones, with some not included. This repertoire shows around 9,700 clones, roughly four fifths found once; its top ten account for 15% to 20%. This TCR was sampled from a middle-aged man with HIV. The source was unsorted PBMCs, collected 1.8 years after starting antiretroviral therapy.

The CDR3 sequence: CASSKKGLARETQYF. The CDR3 nucleotides read TGTGCCAGCAGCAAAAAGGGACTAGCAAGGGAGACCCAGTACTTC. This rearrangement joins TRBV21-1 to TRBJ2-5; the table's D gene call, TRBD2, was not cross checked with the DNA. TRBV21-1 constitutes a pseudogene. The length of the CDR3 is 15 residues.